The text below deals with one T cell receptor beta chain. This sample is drawn from a study of blood T cell repertoires in COVID-19. Assay used: immunoSEQ multiplex PCR; TCRdb lists only in-frame clones, some missing. The data contain about 180,000 clones, about four fifths of them singletons. With 4 bases removed from V and 3 bases from J, the gap between germline ends came to 13 bases. The germline CDR1 and CDR2 sequences are SGHDT and YYEEEE. The CDR3 consists of 15 residues. The sample taken for sequencing was peripheral blood. The sequence came from a man in his 70s with active or convalescent COVID-19. J is TRBJ2-2 and V is TRBV5-6, with a possible D match to TRBD2 (6 bases). The CDR3 DNA sequence: TGTGCCAGCAGCGCCGACGGGGGTTACACCGGGGAGCTGTTTTTT. Translating gives CASSADGGYTGELFF.